This record concerns one T cell receptor beta chain sequence. Germline V CDR1 and CDR2: MGHDK, SYGVNS. Trimming cost V 4 bases and J 2 bases; bases outside gene matches: 16. The CDR3 runs 18 residues. This specimen comes from a study of shared clonotypes between healthy human individuals. As processed by the authors: In the immunoSEQ data, sequences were junction-only and lacked quality scores, so filtering differed. Some clones are missing from TCRdb's copy, which holds only in-frame ones; the method was immunoSEQ multiplex PCR. V and J calls and clone size come straight from that table; D and trimming were deduced from the DNA. The sample has roughly 1,500,000 clones, approximately 98% seen once.

Sequencing used naive CD4+ T cells sorted from blood. Subset described: CD45RA+ positively selected. This clonotype was sampled from a man aged 30 to 39 in good health. V gene TRBV25-1 combines with J gene TRBJ2-5; 7 bases are a match to TRBD1. CDR3 in amino acids: CASSGIWPSTGLQETQYF. The CDR3 DNA reads TGTGCCAGCAGTGGAATTTGGCCCTCGACAGGGCTACAAGAGACCCAGTACTTC.